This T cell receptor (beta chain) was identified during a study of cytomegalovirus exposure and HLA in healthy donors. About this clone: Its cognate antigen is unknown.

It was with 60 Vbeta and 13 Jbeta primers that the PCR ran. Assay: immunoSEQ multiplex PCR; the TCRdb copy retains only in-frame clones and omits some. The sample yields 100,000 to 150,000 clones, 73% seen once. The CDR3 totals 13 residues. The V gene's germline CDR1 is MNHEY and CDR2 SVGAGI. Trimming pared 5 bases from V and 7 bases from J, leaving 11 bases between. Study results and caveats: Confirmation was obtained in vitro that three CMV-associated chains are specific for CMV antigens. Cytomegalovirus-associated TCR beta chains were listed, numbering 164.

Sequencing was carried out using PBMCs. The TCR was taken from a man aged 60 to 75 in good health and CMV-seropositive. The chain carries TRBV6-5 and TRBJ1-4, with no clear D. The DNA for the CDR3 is TGTGCCAGCAGTCTATCGGGTGGTGAAAAACTGTTTTTT. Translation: CASSLSGGEKLFF.